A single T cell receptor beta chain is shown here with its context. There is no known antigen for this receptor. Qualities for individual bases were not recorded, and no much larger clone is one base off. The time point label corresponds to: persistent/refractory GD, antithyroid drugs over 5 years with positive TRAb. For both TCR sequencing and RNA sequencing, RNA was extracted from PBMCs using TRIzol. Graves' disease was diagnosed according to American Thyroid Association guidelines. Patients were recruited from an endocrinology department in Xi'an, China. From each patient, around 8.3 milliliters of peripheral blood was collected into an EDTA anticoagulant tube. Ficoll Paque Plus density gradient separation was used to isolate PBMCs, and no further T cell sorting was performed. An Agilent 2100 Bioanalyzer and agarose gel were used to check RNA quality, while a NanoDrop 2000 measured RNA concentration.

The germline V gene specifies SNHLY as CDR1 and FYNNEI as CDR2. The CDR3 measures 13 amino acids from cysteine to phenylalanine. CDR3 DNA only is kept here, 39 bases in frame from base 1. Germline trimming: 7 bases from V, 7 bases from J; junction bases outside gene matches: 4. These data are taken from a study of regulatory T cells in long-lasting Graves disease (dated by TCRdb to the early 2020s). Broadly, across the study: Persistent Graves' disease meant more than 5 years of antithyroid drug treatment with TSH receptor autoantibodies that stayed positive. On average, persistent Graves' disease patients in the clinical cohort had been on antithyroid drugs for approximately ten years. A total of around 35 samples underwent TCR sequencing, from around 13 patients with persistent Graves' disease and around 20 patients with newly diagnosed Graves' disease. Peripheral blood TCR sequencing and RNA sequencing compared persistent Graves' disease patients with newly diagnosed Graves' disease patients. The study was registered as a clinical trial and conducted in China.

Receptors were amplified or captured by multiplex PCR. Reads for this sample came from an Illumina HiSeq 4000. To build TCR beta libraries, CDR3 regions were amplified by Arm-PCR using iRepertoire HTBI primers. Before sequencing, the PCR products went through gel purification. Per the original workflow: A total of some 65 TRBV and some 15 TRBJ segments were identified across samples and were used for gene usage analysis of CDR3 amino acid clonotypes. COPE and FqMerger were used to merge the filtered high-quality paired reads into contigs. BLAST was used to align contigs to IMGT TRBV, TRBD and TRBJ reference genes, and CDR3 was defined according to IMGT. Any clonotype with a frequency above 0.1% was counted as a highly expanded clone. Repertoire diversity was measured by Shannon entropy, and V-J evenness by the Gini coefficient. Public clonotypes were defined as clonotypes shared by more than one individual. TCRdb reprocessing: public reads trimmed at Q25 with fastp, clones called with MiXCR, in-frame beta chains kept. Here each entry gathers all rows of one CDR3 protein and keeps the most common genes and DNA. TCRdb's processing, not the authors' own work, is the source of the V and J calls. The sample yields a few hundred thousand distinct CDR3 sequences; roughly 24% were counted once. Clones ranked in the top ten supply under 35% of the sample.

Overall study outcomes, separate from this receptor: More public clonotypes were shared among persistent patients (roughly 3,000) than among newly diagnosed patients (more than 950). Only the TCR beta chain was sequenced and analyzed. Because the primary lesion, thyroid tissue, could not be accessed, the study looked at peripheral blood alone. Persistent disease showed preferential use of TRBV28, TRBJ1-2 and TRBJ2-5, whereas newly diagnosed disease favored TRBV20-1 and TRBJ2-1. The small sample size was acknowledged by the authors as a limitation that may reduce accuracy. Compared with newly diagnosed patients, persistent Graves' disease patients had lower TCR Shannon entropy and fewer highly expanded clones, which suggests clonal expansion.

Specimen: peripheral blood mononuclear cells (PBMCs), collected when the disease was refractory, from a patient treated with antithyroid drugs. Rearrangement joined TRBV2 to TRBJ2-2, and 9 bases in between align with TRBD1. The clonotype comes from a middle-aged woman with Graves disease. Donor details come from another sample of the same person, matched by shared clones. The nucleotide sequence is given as TGTGCCAGCAACGACAGGGGGAGCGGGGAGCTGTTTTTT. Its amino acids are CASNDRGSGELFF. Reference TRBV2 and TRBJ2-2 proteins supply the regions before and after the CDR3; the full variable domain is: EPEVTQTPSHQVTQMGQEVILRCVPISNHLYFYWYRQILGQKVEFLVSFYNNEISEKSEIFDDQFSVERPDGSNFTLKIRSTKLEDSAMYFCASNDRGSGELFFGEGSRLTVL.